This T cell receptor (beta chain) was obtained from a study of early T cells in non-severe SARS-CoV-2 infection. Turning to the study itself: Sequencing of bulk RNA from unsorted whole blood was done, without chain pairing.

This clonotype was counted at least ten times. What it recognizes is unknown. CDR3 length: 15 residues. The germline V gene encodes CDR1 SEHNR and CDR2 FQNEAQ (reference sequence). The V gene lost 4 bases and the J gene lost 4 bases, with 16 bases spanning the gap. Study-wide findings and caveats: Matching results from VDJdb favored anti-spike CD8 responses, leaving private and CD4 specificities undetected.

TCRdb ran MiXCR on the 5' RACE reads and lists one entry per CDR3 protein. The table has tens of thousands of distinct CDR3 sequences, 10% to 15% seen once. The TCR was taken from an adult who was a healthcare worker with PCR-confirmed SARS-CoV-2 infection or an uninfected control (not recorded which). The rearrangement joins TRBV7-9 to TRBJ1-1; D possibly corresponds to TRBD1 (6 bases). Sequencing input: whole blood. DNA for the CDR3: TGTGCCAGCAGCTCCCCGACACGCAGGGGCACTGAAGCTTTCTTT. Encoded protein: CASSSPTRRGTEAFF.